This TCR beta chain was sequenced for a study of cytomegalovirus exposure and HLA in healthy donors. Study-wide findings and caveats: Listed as cytomegalovirus-associated were over 150 TCR beta chains.

The protocol was immunoSEQ multiplex PCR, while the TCRdb copy is restricted to in-frame clones and leaves out a portion. The sample shows more than 100,000 clones, 85% to 90% of them seen only once. V lost 3 bases, J lost 9 bases, and 18 bases lay in between. Germline assignment: CDR1 LGHNA and CDR2 YSLEER. The CDR3 length is 14 residues. Remarks on this clone: Antigen: not known.

This receptor was identified in a woman in her late teens or twenties in good health and CMV-seropositive. The J gene is TRBJ2-7, the V gene TRBV4-3; D call uncertain. The sample comprised PBMCs. The CDR3 region has the DNA TGCGCCAGCAGCCATGGTTTGACCGAGGTCTGGCAGTACTTC. Translating it yields CASSHGLTEVWQYF.